This T cell receptor (beta chain) was captured in a study of response to subunit inactivated influenza vaccine. The study's findings and limits: T cells newly recruited by each seasonal influenza vaccination are few, the authors suggested.

This clonotype came up a few times. Its antigen is undetermined. The trim removed 1 base at V and 4 bases at J, leaving 4 bases unmatched. Germline loops: CDR1 LNHDA, CDR2 SQIVND (reference sequence). This CDR3 comprises 15 residues. From the RT-PCR reads, TCRdb called clonotypes with MiXCR, one entry per CDR3 protein. The sample includes fewer than 700,000 distinct CDR3 sequences, under 15% of them seen just once. The sequence derives from a man between 45 and 60 years old who received an inactivated influenza vaccine. V and J are TRBV19 and TRBJ2-1; TRBD2 matches 7 bases. Source: PBMCs from blood, taken more than 35 days after vaccination. CDR3 in amino acids: CASSIVGLTYNEQFF. CDR3 coding DNA: TGTGCCAGTAGTATAGTGGGACTAACATACAATGAGCAGTTCTTC.